This TCR beta chain was identified during a study of cytomegalovirus exposure and HLA in healthy donors. Whole-study context: HLA-typed donors were the source of tens of millions of unique TCRs held in an early data release. Study-level results: Sequencing had likely introduced a cluster of highly shared sequence variants as an artifact. Analyzed later, most CMV-associated TCR beta chains appeared HLA-restricted.

Regarding this clone: Its matching antigen is unknown. A junction end diverges from the germline sequence, so it may reflect a read error.

The PCR used 60 Vbeta and 13 Jbeta primers. Clones were read by immunoSEQ multiplex PCR, and TCRdb kept only the in-frame ones, dropping some. There are about 140,000 clones in the sample; 75% occur only once, and around 3.4% lies in the top ten. The clonotype comes from a man aged 35 to 55 in good health and CMV-seronegative. The sequenced sample was PBMCs.

This chain's CDR3 is CASSRNRGDGYGCTF. The CDR3, as DNA: TGTGCCAGCAGCCGGAACAGGGGTGACGGGTATGGCTGCACCTTC. This chain connects TRBV14 to TRBJ1-2; 7 nucleotides align to TRBD1. Germline-derived CDR1 and CDR2 are SGHDN and FVKESK. CDR3 length: 15 amino acids.